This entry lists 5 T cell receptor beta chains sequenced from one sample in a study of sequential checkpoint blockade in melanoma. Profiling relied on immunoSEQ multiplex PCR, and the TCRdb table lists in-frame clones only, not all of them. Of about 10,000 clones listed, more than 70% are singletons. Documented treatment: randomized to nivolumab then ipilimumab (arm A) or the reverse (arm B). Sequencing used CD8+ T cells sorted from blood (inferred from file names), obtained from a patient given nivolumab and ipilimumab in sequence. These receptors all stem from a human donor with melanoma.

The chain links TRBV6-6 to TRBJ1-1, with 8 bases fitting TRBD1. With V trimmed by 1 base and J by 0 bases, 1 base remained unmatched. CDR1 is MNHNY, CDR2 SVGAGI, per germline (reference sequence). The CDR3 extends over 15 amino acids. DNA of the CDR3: TGTGCCAGCAGTTACTTGACAGGGGTGAACACTGAAGCTTTCTTT. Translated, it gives CASSYLTGVNTEAFF.

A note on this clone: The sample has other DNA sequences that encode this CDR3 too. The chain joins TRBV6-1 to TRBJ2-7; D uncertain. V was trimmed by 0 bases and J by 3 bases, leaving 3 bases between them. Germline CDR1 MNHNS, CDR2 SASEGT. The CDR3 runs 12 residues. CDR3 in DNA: TGTGCCAGCAGTGAAGCCGGCTACGAGCAGTACTTC. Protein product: CASSEAGYEQYF.

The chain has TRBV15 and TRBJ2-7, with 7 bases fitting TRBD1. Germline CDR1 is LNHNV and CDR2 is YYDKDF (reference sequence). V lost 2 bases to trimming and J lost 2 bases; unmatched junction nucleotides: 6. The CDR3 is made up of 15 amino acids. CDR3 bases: TGTGCCACCAGCAGATCCCGACAGGGAACCTACGAGCAGTACTTC. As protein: CATSRSRQGTYEQYF.

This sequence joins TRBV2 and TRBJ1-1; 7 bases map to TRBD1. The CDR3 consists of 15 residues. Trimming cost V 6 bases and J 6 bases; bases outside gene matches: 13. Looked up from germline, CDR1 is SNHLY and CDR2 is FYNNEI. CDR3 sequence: CASRGPGTVGSEAFF. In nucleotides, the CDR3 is TGTGCCAGCAGAGGACCAGGGACAGTTGGGTCTGAAGCTTTCTTT.

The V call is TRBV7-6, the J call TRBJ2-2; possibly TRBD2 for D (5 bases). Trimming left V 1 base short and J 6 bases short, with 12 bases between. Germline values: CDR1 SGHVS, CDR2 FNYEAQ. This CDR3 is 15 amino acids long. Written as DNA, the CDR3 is TGTGCCAGCAGCTTAGGGGTCGCGGGCGCCGGGGAGCTGTTTTTT. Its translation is CASSLGVAGAGELFF.